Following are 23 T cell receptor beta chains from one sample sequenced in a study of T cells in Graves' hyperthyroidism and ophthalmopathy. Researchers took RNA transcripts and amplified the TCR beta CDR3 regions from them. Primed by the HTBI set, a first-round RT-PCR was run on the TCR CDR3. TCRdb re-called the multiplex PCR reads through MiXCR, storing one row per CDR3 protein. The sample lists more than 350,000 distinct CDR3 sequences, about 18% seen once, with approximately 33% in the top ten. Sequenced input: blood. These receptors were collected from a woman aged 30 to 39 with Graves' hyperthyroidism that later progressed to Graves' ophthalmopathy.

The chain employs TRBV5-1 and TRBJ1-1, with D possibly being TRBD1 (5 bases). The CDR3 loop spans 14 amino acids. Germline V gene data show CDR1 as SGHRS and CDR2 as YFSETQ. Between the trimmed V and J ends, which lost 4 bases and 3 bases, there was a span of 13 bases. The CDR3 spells CASSPHGQDTEAFF. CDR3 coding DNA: TGCGCCAGCAGCCCACACGGACAAGACACTGAAGCTTTCTTT.

The CDR3 loop is CASSRGGDLLVYDYGYTF. The CDR3 DNA reads TGTGCCAGTTCGCGGGGGGGGGACCTCCTTGTATATGACTATGGCTACACCTTC. This chain uses TRBV19 with TRBJ1-2; D possibly corresponds to TRBD1 (5 bases). Between the trimmed V and J ends, which lost 8 bases and 3 bases, there was a span of 28 bases. CDR1 is LNHDA, CDR2 SQIVND, per germline (reference sequence). CDR3 length equals 18 residues.

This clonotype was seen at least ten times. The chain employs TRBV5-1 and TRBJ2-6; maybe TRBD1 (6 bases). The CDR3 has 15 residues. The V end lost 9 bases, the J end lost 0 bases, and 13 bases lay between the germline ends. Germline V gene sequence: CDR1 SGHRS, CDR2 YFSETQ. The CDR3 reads CATATGLSGANVLTF. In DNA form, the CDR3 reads TGCGCCACTGCGACAGGCCTCTCTGGGGCCAACGTCCTGACTTTC.

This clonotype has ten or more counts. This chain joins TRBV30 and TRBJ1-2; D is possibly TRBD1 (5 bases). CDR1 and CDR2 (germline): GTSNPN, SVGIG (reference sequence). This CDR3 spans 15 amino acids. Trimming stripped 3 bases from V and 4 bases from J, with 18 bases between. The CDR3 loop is CAWSLGAAQSYGYTF. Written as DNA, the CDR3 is TGTGCCTGGAGCCTAGGGGCAGCCCAAAGCTATGGCTACACCTTC.

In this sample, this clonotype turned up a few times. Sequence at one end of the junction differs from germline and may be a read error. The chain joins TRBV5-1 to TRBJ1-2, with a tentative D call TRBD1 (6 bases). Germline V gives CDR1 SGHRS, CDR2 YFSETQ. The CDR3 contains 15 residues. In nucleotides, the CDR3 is TGTGCCAGCAGCACCGCTACAGGGTCGGGCTATGGCTACACCTTC. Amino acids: CASSTATGSGYGYTF.

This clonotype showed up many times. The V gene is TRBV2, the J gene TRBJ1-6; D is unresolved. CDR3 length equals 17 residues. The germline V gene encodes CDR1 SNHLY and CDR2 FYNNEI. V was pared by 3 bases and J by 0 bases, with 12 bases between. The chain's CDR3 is CASSDVFSSSYNSPLHF. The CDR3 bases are TGTGCCAGCAGTGACGTTTTTTCGAGCTCCTATAATTCACCCCTCCACTTT.

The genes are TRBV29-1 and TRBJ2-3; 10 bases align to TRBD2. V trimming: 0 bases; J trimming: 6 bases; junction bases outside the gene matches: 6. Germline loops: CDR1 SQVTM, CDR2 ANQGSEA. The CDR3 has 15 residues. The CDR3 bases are TGCAGCGTTGAAGAACTAGCGGGACCCGGGGATACGCAGTATTTT. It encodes CSVEELAGPGDTQYF.

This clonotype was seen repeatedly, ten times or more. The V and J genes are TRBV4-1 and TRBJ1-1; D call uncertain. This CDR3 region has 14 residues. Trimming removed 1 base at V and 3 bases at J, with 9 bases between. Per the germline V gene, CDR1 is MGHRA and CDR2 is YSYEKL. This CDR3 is CASSQGGLHTEAFF. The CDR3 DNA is TGCGCCAGCAGCCAAGGGGGTCTCCACACTGAAGCTTTCTTT.

CDR3 DNA: TGCAGTGCTAGTCGTCCGGGGGGGCTCAATGAGCAGTTCTTC. Translated: CSASRPGGLNEQFF. J is TRBJ2-1 and V is TRBV20-1; 8 bases agree with TRBD2. The V gene's germline CDR1 is DFQATT and CDR2 SNEGSKA (reference sequence). The CDR3 has 14 residues. After removal of 3 bases from V and 6 bases from J, the junction contained 7 bases not matched to a gene.

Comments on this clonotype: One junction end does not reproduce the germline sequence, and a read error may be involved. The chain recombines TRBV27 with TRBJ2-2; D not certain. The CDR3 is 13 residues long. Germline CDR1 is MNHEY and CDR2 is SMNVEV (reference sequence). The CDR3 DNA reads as TGTGCCAACAGTCCCTCGAACACCGGGGAGCTGTTTTTT. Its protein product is CANSPSNTGELFF.

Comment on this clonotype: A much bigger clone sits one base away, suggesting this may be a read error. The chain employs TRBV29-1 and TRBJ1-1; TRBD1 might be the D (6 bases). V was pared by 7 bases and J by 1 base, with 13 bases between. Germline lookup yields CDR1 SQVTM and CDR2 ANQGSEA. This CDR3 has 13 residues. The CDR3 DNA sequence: TGCAGCGCTGATGAACAGGGGAACACTGAAGCTTTCTTT. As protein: CSADEQGNTEAFF. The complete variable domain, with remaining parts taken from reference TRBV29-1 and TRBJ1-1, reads SAVISQKPSRDICQRGTSLTIQCQVDSQVTMMFWYRQQPGQSLTLIATANQGSEATYESGFVIDKFPISRPNLTFSTLTVSNMSPEDSSIYLCSADEQGNTEAFFGQGTRLTVV.

CDR3 in amino acids: CSARDPRLAGSSYNEQFF. CDR3 nucleotides: TGCAGTGCTAGAGATCCCCGACTAGCGGGTAGCTCCTACAATGAGCAGTTCTTC. The chain links TRBV20-1 to TRBJ2-1, with 10 bases identical to TRBD2. The CDR3 extends over 18 amino acids. Germline assignment: CDR1 DFQATT and CDR2 SNEGSKA (reference sequence). V lost 0 bases to trimming and J lost 0 bases; unmatched junction nucleotides: 8.

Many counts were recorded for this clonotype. In nucleotides, the CDR3 is TGTGCCAGTAGCAGACGGTCCGGAGGGGGGACTGAAGCTTTCTTT. Protein: CASSRRSGGGTEAFF. The rearrangement joins TRBV19 to TRBJ1-1; the D gene is possibly TRBD1 (6 bases). Germline CDR1 is LNHDA and CDR2 is SQIVND (reference sequence). This CDR3 is 15 amino acids long. Trimming removed 6 bases from V and 5 bases from J, with 19 bases in between.

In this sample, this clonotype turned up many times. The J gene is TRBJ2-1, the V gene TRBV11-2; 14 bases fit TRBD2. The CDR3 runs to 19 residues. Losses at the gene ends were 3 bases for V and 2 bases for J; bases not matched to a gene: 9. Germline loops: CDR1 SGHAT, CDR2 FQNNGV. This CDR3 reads CASSFHPPGLAGAYNEQFF. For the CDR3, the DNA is TGTGCCAGCAGCTTTCACCCGCCGGGACTAGCGGGGGCCTACAATGAGCAGTTCTTC.

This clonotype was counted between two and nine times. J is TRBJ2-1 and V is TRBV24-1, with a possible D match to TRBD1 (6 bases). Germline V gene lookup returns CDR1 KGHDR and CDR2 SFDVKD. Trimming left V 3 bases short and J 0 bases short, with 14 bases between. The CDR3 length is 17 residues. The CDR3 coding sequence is TGTGCCACCAGTGATACGCTACAGGGAAGCTCCTACAATGAGCAGTTCTTC. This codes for CATSDTLQGSSYNEQFF.

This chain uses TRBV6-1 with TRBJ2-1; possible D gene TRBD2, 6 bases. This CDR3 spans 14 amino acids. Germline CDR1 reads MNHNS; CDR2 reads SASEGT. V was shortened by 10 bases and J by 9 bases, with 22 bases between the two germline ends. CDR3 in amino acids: CATVVDRDSSEQFF. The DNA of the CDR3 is TGTGCCACCGTAGTAGACCGGGACTCGAGTGAGCAGTTCTTC.

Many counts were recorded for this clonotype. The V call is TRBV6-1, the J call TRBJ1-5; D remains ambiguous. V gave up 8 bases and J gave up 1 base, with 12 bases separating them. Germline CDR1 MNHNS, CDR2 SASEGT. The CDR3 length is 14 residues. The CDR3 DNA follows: TGTGCCAGCTGTCGATTGATGAGCAATCAGCCCCAGCATTTT. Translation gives CASCRLMSNQPQHF.

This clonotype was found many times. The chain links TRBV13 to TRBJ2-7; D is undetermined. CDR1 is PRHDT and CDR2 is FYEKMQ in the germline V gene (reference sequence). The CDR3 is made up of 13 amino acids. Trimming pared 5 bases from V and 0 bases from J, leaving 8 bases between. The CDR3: CASSRSPSYEQYF. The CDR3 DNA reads TGTGCCAGCAGCCGAAGCCCCTCCTACGAGCAGTACTTC. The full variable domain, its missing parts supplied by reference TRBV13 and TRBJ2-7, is AAGVIQSPRHLIKEKRETATLKCYPIPRHDTVYWYQQGPGQDPQFLISFYEKMQSDKGSIPDRFSAQQFSDYHSELNMSSLELGDSALYFCASSRSPSYEQYFGPGTRLTVT.

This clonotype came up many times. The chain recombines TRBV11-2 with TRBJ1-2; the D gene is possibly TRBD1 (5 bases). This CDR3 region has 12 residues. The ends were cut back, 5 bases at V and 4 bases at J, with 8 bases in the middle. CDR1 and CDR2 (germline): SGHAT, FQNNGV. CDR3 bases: TGTGCCAGCAGCCGCCAGGGCTATGGCTACACCTTC. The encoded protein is CASSRQGYGYTF.

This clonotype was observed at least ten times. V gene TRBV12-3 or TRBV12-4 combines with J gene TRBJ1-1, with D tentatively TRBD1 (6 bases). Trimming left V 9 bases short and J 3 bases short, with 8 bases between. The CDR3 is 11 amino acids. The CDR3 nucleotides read TGTGCCAGTACAGGGTACACTGAAGCTTTCTTT. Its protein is CASTGYTEAFF.

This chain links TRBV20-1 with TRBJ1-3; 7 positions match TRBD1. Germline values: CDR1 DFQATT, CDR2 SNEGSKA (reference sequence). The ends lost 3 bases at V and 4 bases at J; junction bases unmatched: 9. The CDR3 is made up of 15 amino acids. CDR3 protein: CSASDDRVSGNTIYF. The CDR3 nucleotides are TGCAGTGCTAGCGACGACAGGGTTTCAGGAAACACCATATATTTT.

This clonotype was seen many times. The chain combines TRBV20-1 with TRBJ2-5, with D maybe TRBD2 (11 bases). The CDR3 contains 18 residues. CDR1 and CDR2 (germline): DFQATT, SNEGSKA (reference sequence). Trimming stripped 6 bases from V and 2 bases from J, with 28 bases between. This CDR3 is CSADGTGALAGVQETQYF. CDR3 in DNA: TGCAGTGCCGACGGGACAGGGGCACTAGCGGGAGTGCAAGAGACCCAGTACTTC.

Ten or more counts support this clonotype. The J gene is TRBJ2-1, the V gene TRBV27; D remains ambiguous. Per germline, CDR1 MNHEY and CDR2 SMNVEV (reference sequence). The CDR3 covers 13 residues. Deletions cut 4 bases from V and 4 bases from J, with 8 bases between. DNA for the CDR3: TGTGCCAGCAGTTCTACCGAATACAATGAGCAGTTCTTC. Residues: CASSSTEYNEQFF.